This paragraph covers one T cell receptor beta chain sequence. The source of the sample is a study of blood T cell repertoires in COVID-19. Study-wide background: COVID-19 samples collected from the United States, Italy and Spain covered acute and convalescent phases. Sample material is recorded as cDNA or gDNA derived from T cells, B-cell-depleted T cells, or PBMCs.

In the original workflow: It was from reference gene primer amplification that nucleated cell counts were estimated. The repertoire was sequenced with immunoSEQ multiplex PCR; TCRdb's copy has only in-frame clones and lacks some. That table furnishes V, J and clone size, whereas the DNA furnished D and trimming. The table lists more than 250,000 clones, about 82% of them singletons, with 4.5% to 6% in the top ten. The CDR3 has 15 amino acids. Trimming removed 2 bases at V and 3 bases at J, with 13 bases between. Germline-derived CDR1 and CDR2 are LNHDA and SQIVND (reference sequence). Sample: peripheral blood. The chain combines TRBV19 with TRBJ1-1; D uncertain. The TCR comes from a man aged 45-60 years with active or convalescent COVID-19. CDR3 residues: CASSIYPLTDTEAFF. The CDR3 DNA reads TGTGCCAGTAGTATATACCCACTTACGGACACTGAAGCTTTCTTT.